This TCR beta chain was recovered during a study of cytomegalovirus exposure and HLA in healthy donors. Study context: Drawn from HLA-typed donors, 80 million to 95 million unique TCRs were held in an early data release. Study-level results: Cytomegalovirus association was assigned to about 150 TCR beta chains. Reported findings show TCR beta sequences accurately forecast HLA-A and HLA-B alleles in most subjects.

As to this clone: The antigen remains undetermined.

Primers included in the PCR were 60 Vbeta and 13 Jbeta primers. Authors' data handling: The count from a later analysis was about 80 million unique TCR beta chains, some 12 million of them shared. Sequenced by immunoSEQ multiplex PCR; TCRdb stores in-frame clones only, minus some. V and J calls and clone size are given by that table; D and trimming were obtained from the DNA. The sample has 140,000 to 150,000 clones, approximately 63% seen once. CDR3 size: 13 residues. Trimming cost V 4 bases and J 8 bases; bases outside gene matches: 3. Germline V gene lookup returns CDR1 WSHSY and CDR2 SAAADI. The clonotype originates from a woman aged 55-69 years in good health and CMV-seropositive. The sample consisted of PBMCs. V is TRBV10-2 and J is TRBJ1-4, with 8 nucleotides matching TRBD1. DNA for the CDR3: TGCGCCAGCAGTGCGGGGACAGGCGAAAAACTGTTTTTT. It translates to CASSAGTGEKLFF.